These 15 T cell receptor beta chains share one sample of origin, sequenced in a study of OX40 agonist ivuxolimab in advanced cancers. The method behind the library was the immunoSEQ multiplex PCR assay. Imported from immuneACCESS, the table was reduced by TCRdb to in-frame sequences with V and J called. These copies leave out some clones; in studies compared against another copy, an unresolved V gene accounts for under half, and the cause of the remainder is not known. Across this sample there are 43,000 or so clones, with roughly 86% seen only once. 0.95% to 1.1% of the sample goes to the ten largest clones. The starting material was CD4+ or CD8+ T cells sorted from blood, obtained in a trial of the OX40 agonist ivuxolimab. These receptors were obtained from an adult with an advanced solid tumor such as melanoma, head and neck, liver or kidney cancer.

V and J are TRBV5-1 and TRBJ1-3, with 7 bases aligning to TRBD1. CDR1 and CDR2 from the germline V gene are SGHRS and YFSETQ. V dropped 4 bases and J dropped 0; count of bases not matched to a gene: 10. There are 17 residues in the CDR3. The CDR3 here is CASSLGDSPNSGNTIYF. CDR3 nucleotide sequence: TGCGCCAGCAGCCTAGGGGACAGTCCTAACTCTGGAAACACCATATATTTT.

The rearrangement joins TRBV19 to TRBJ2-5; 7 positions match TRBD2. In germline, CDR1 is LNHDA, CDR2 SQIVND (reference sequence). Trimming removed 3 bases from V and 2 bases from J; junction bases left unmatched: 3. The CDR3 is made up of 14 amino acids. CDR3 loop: CASSIGGGQETQYF. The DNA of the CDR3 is TGTGCCAGTAGTATTGGGGGGGGGCAAGAGACCCAGTACTTC.

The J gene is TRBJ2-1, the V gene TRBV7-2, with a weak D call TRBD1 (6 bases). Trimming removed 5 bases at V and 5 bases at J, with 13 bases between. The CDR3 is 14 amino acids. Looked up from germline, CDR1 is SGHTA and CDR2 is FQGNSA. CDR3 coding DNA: TGTGCCAGCAGCAGGCGGACAGTAAACAATGAGCAGTTCTTC. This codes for CASSRRTVNNEQFF. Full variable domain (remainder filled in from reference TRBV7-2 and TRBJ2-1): GAGVSQSPSNKVTEKGKDVELRCDPISGHTALYWYRQSLGQGLEFLIYFQGNSAPDKSGLPSDRFSAERTGGSVSTLTIQRTQQEDSAVYLCASSRRTVNNEQFFGPGTRLTVL.

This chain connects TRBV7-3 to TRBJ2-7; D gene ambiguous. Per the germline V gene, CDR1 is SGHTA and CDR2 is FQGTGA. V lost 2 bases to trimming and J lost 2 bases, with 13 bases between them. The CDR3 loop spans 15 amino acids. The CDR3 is CASSLEAHPTYEQYF. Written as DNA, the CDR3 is TGTGCCAGCAGCTTAGAGGCCCACCCCACCTACGAGCAGTACTTC. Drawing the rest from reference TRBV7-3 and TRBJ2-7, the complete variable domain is GAGVSQTPSNKVTEKGKYVELRCDPISGHTALYWYRQSLGQGPEFLIYFQGTGAADDSGLPNDRFFAVRPEGSVSTLKIQRTERGDSAVYLCASSLEAHPTYEQYFGPGTRLTVT.

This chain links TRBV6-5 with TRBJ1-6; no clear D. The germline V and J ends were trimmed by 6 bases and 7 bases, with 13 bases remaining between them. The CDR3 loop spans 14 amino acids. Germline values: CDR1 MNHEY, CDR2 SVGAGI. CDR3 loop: CASSPGRKNSPLHF. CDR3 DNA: TGTGCCAGCAGCCCGGGGAGGAAGAATTCACCCCTCCACTTT.

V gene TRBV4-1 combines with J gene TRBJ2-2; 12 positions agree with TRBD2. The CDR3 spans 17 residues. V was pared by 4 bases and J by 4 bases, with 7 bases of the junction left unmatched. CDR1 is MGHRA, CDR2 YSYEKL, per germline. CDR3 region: CASSPRSLAGGTGELFF. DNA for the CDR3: TGCGCCAGCAGCCCCCGCTCACTAGCGGGGGGCACCGGGGAGCTGTTTTTT.

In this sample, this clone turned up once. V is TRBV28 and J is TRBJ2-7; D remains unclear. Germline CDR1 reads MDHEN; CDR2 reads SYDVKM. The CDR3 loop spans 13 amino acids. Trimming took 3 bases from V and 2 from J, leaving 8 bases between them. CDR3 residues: CASSFRLAYEQYF. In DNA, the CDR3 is TGTGCCAGCAGTTTTCGACTCGCCTACGAGCAGTACTTC.

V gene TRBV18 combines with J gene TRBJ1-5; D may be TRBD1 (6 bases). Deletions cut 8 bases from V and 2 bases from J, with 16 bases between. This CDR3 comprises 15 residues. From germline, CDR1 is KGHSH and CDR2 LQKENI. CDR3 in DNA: TGTGCCAGCGCCCGAACAGGGTCGGGCAATCAGCCCCAGCATTTT. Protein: CASARTGSGNQPQHF.

The CDR3 DNA is TGTGCCAGCAGCGTAAACCCAGGGGGCGCGGCTGGCTACACCTTC. Encoded protein: CASSVNPGGAAGYTF. The rearrangement links TRBV9 to TRBJ1-2, with 8 positions matching TRBD1. V was pared by 1 base and J by 7 bases, with 9 bases of the junction left unmatched. The V gene's germline CDR1 is SGDLS and CDR2 YYNGEE. This CDR3 is built from 15 residues. The full variable domain, in which reference TRBV9 and TRBJ1-2 provide the parts outside the CDR3, is DSGVTQTPKHLITATGQRVTLRCSPRSGDLSVYWYQQSLDQGLQFLIQYYNGEERAKGNILERFSAQQFPDLHSELNLSSLELGDSALYFCASSVNPGGAAGYTFGSGTRLTVV.

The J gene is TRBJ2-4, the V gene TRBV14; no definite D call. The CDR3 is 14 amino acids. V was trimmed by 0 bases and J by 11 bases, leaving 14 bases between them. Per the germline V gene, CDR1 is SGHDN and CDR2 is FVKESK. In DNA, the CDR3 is TGTGCCAGCAGCCAAGATCGGTCCTTGGGCGTTCAGTACTTC. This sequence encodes CASSQDRSLGVQYF.

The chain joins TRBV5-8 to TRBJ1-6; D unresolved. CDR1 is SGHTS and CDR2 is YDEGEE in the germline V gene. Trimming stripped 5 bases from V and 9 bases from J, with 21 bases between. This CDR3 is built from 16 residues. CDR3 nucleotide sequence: TGTGCCAGCAGGCCCGTAGAGAACAATCCGGGTTCACCCCTCCACTTT. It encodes CASRPVENNPGSPLHF.

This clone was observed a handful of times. CDR3 residues: CASSRIQEKLFF. Written as DNA, the CDR3 is TGTGCCAGCAGTCGGATACAGGAAAAACTGTTTTTT. V is TRBV14 and J is TRBJ1-4; D not certain. The CDR3 is 12 residues long. Germline CDR1 SGHDN, CDR2 FVKESK. The V and J ends lost 6 bases and 8 bases respectively, with 10 bases between them.

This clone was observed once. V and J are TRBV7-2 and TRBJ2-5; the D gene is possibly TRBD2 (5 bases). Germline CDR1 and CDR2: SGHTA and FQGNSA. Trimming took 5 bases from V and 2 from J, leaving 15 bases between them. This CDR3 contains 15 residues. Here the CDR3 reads CASSPQVATQETQYF. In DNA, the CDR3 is TGTGCCAGCAGCCCCCAGGTAGCGACACAAGAGACCCAGTACTTC.

The CDR3 here is CASSLLGQTVETQYF. The CDR3 DNA sequence: TGCGCCAGCAGCCTCTTAGGACAGACCGTAGAGACCCAGTACTTC. This sequence joins TRBV5-1 and TRBJ2-5; tentative D call: TRBD1 (6 bases). Looked up from germline, CDR1 is SGHRS and CDR2 is YFSETQ. The CDR3 has 15 amino acids. With 4 bases removed from V and 4 bases from J, the gap between germline ends came to 17 bases.

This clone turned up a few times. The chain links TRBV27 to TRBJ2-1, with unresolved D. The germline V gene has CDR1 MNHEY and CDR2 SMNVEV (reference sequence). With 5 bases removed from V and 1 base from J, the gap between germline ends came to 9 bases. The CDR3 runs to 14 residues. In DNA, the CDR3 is TGTGCCAGCAGTCCTGCACCGTCCTACAATGAGCAGTTCTTC. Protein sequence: CASSPAPSYNEQFF.